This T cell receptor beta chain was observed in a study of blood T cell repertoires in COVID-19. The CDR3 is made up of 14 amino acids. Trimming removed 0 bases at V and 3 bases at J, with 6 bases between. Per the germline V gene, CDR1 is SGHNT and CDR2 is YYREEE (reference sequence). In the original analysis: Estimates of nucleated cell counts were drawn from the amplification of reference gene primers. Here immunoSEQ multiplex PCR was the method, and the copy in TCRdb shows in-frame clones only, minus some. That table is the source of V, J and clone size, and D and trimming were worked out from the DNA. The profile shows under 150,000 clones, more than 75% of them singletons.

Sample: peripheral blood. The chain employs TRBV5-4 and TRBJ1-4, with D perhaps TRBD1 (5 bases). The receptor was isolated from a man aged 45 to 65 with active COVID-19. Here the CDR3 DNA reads TGTGCCAGCAGCTTGGAGGGGCCTAATGAAAAACTGTTTTTT. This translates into CASSLEGPNEKLFF.